Detailed here is one TCR beta chain. Its specificity is unknown. Compared with germline, one end of the junction differs, possibly owing to a read error. This sample is part of a study of T cell repertoires in cytomegalovirus infection. Background on the study: Matching HLA type and CMV infection were both indicated by public TCR beta signatures. General observations from the study: There were carriers of CMV plus the relevant HLA, and cumulative public TCR beta family frequency identified them. CMV-specific HLA-C-restricted TCR beta clonotypes dominated the ex vivo response.

Per the germline V gene, CDR1 is SGHVS and CDR2 is FQNEAQ. The CDR3 runs 15 residues. TCRdb called the reads again in MiXCR, with one record for every CDR3 protein. The sample lists around 740,000 distinct CDR3 sequences; less than 40% were seen once. Sequencing input: PBMCs. This TCR derives from a human donor in good health (CMV status not recorded). Some clones in this sample may be carry-over from other donors' samples. J is TRBJ2-3 and V is TRBV7-8; weak D call: TRBD2 (5 bases). Here the CDR3 DNA reads TGTGCCAGAAGCTCATCACCTAGCTACACAGATACGCAGTATTTT. Its translation is CARSSSPSYTDTQYF.